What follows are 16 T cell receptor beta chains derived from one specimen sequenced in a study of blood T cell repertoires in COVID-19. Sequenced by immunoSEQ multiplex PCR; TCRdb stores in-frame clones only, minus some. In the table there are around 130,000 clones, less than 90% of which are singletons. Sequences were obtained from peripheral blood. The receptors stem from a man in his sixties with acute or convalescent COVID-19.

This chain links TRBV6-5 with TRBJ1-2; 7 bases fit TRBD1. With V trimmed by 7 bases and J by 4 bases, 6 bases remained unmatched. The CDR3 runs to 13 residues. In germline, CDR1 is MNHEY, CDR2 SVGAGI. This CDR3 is CASNHRGGYGYTF. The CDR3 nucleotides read TGTGCCAGCAACCACAGGGGCGGCTATGGCTACACCTTC.

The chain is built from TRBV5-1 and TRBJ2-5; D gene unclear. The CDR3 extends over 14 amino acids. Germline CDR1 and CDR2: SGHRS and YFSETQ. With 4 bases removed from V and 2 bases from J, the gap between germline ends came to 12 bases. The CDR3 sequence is CASSPFGPQETQYF. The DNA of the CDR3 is TGCGCCAGCAGCCCCTTCGGTCCACAAGAGACCCAGTACTTC.

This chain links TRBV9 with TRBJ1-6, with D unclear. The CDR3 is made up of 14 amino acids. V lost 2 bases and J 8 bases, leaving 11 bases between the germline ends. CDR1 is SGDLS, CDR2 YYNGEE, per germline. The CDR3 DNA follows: TGTGCCAGCAGCGTCTGGCAACGTGATTCACCCCTCCACTTT. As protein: CASSVWQRDSPLHF. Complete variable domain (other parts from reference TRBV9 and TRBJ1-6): DSGVTQTPKHLITATGQRVTLRCSPRSGDLSVYWYQQSLDQGLQFLIQYYNGEERAKGNILERFSAQQFPDLHSELNLSSLELGDSALYFCASSVWQRDSPLHFGNGTRLTVT.

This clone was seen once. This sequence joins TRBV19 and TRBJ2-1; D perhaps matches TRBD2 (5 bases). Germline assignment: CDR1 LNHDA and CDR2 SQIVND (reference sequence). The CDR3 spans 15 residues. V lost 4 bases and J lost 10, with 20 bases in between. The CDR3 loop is CASSNTRGLALEQFF. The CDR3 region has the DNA TGTGCCAGTAGTAACACCCGCGGGCTAGCCCTCGAGCAGTTCTTC.

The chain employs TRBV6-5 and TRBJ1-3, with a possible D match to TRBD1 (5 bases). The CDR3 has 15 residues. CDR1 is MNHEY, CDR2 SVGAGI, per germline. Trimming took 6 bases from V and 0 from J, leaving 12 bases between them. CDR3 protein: CASSLGHFSGNTIYF. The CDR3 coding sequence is TGTGCCAGCAGCCTTGGACACTTCTCTGGAAACACCATATATTTT.

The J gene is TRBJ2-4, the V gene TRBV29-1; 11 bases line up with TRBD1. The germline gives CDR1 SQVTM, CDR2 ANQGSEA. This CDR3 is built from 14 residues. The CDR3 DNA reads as TGCATCCCCCCTGGGACAGGGGGAAAAAACATTCAGTACTTC. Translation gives CIPPGTGGKNIQYF.

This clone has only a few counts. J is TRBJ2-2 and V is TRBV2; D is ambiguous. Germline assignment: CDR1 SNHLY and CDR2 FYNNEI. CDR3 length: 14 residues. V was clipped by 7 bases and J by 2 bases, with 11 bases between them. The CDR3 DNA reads TGTGCCAGCAAACCCGCGCTCAACACCGGGGAGCTGTTTTTT. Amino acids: CASKPALNTGELFF.

The CDR3 sequence is CASSPDRSQETQYF. The CDR3 bases are TGCGCCAGCAGCCCGGACAGGAGCCAAGAGACCCAGTACTTC. V gene TRBV5-1 combines with J gene TRBJ2-5; TRBD1 agrees at 7 bases. Germline trimming cut 4 bases from V and 1 base from J; bases unmatched to any gene: 4. The length of the CDR3 is 14 residues. CDR1 SGHRS and CDR2 YFSETQ come from the germline V gene.

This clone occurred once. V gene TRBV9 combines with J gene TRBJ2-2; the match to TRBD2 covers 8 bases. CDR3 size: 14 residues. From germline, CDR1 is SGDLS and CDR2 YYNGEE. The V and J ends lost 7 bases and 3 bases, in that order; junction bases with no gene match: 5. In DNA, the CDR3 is TGTGCCAGCTCTCGGGGGGGGTACACCGGGGAGCTGTTTTTT. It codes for CASSRGGYTGELFF.

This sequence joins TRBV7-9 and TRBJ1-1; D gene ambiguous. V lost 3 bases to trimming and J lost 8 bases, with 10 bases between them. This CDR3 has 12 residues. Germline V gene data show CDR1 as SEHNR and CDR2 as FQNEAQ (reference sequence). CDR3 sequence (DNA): TGTGCCAGCAGCTTTGACTTCGGCGAAGCTTTCTTT. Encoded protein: CASSFDFGEAFF.

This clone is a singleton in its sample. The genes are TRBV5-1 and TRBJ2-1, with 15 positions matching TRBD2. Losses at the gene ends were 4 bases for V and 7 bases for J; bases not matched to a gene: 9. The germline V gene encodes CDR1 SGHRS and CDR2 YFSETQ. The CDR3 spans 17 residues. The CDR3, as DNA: TGCGCCAGCAGCACTTCGGGACTAGCGGGAGGCCCTAATGAGCAGTTCTTC. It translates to CASSTSGLAGGPNEQFF.

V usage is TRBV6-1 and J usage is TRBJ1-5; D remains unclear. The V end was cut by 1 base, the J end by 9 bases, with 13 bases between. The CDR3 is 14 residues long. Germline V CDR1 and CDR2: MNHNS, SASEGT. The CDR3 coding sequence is TGTGCCAGCAGTGAAGTCGACCGACTCCGGCCCCAGCATTTT. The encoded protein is CASSEVDRLRPQHF.

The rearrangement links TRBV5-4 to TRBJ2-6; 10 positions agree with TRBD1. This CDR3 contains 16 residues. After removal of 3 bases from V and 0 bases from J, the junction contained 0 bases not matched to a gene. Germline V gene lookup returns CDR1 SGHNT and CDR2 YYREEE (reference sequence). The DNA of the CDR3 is TGTGCCAGCAGCTGGACAGGGGGCTCTGGGGCCAACGTCCTGACTTTC. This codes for CASSWTGGSGANVLTF.

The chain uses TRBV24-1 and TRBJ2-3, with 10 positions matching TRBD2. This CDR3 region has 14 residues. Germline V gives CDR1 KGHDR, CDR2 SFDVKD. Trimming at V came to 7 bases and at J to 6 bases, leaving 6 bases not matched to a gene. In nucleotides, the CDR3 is TGTGCCACCAGGTCTAGCGGGAGTATTGATACGCAGTATTTT. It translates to CATRSSGSIDTQYF.

CDR3 DNA: TGTGCCAGCAGTGAGGAACCAGGCAAAAACATTCAGTACTTC. Protein sequence: CASSEEPGKNIQYF. The genes are TRBV2 and TRBJ2-4; D ambiguous. Trimming shortened V by 3 bases and J by 3 bases, and 9 bases separated the two germline ends. Germline V gene sequence: CDR1 SNHLY, CDR2 FYNNEI. The CDR3 is 14 residues long.

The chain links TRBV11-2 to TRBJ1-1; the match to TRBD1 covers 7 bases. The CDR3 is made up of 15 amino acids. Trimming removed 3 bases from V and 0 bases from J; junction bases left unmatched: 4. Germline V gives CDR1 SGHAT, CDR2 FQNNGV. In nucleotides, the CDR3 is TGTGCCAGCAGCTTGACGAGGGGGCTGAACACTGAAGCTTTCTTT. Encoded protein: CASSLTRGLNTEAFF.